This entry lists 11 T cell receptor beta chains sequenced from one sample in a study of shared clonotypes between healthy human individuals. Here immunoSEQ multiplex PCR was the method, and the copy in TCRdb shows in-frame clones only, minus some. Altogether fewer than 2.5 million clones are present, 93% being singletons, with the ten largest covering approximately 0.36%. Material for sequencing was naive CD4+ T cells from PBMCs. Subset in this sample: CD45RA+ positively selected. These receptor sequences come from a man between 18 and 29 years old in good health. Some clones in this sample may be carry-over from other donors' samples.

The J gene is TRBJ1-2, the V gene TRBV11-2, with D unclear. The V end lost 5 bases, the J end lost 0 bases, and 13 bases lay between the germline ends. Germline lookup yields CDR1 SGHAT and CDR2 FQNNGV. CDR3 length: 15 residues. In DNA form, the CDR3 reads TGTGCCAGCAGCACCCGACCGGTAGCTAACTATGGCTACACCTTC. Translation gives CASSTRPVANYGYTF. Filled out from reference TRBV11-2 and TRBJ1-2, the complete variable domain reads EAGVAQSPRYKIIEKRQSVAFWCNPISGHATLYWYQQILGQGPKLLIQFQNNGVVDDSQLPKDRFSAERLKGVDSTLKIQPAKLEDSAVYLCASSTRPVANYGYTFGSGTRLTVV.

The rearrangement joins TRBV29-1 to TRBJ1-1; D ambiguous. The germline CDR1 and CDR2 sequences are SQVTM and ANQGSEA. V dropped 7 bases and J dropped 8 bases, with 8 bases sitting between them. The CDR3 sequence is 9 residues long. This CDR3 is CSAGREAFF. CDR3 coding DNA: TGCAGCGCTGGCAGAGAAGCTTTCTTT. The whole variable domain, remainder taken from reference TRBV29-1 and TRBJ1-1, is SAVISQKPSRDICQRGTSLTIQCQVDSQVTMMFWYRQQPGQSLTLIATANQGSEATYESGFVIDKFPISRPNLTFSTLTVSNMSPEDSSIYLCSAGREAFFGQGTRLTVV.

This chain uses TRBV7-2 with TRBJ1-2; D is uncertain. Germline CDR1 is SGHTA and CDR2 is FQGNSA. Trimming pared 1 base from V and 10 bases from J, leaving 19 bases between. The CDR3 runs to 15 residues. The DNA for the CDR3 is TGTGCCAGCAGCTTAGACCGCGCGGACGTAAGTTACTACACCTTC. Translation: CASSLDRADVSYYTF.

The chain combines TRBV5-5 with TRBJ1-2; 8 nucleotides match TRBD1. The CDR3 covers 15 residues. Per the germline V gene, CDR1 is SGHKS and CDR2 is YYEKEE (reference sequence). Losses at the gene ends were 3 bases for V and 3 bases for J; bases not matched to a gene: 7. In DNA, the CDR3 is TGTGCCAGCAGCTGGGACAGGAGCCTGGACTATGGCTACACCTTC. Amino acids: CASSWDRSLDYGYTF.

The chain combines TRBV2 with TRBJ2-5; TRBD2 might be the D (5 bases). Germline V lookup: CDR1 SNHLY, CDR2 FYNNEI. Trimming removed 4 bases at V and 7 bases at J, with 16 bases between. This CDR3 comprises 14 residues. DNA of the CDR3: TGTGCCAGCAGTGTCGGAGGCGCCCTGCGGACCCAGTACTTC. It translates to CASSVGGALRTQYF.

The genes are TRBV29-1 and TRBJ1-2; 9 bases line up with TRBD1. Per germline, CDR1 SQVTM and CDR2 ANQGSEA. Unmatched junction bases numbered 8, after V lost 8 bases and J lost 4 bases. The CDR3 has 13 amino acids. CDR3 residues: CSSRTGEGYGYTF. In DNA, the CDR3 is TGCAGCTCCCGGACAGGGGAGGGCTATGGCTACACCTTC. Combining the CDR3 with reference TRBV29-1 and TRBJ1-2 gives the whole variable domain SAVISQKPSRDICQRGTSLTIQCQVDSQVTMMFWYRQQPGQSLTLIATANQGSEATYESGFVIDKFPISRPNLTFSTLTVSNMSPEDSSIYLCSSRTGEGYGYTFGSGTRLTVV.

The V gene is TRBV11-2, the J gene TRBJ2-7; D unresolved. Per germline, CDR1 SGHAT and CDR2 FQNNGV. This CDR3 comprises 15 residues. Deletions cut 1 base from V and 3 bases from J, with 13 bases between. The chain's CDR3 is CASSLVMGSSYEQYF. The CDR3 DNA reads TGTGCCAGCAGCTTAGTAATGGGTAGCAGCTACGAGCAGTACTTC. The whole variable domain, remainder taken from reference TRBV11-2 and TRBJ2-7, is EAGVAQSPRYKIIEKRQSVAFWCNPISGHATLYWYQQILGQGPKLLIQFQNNGVVDDSQLPKDRFSAERLKGVDSTLKIQPAKLEDSAVYLCASSLVMGSSYEQYFGPGTRLTVT.

CDR3: CASSAGTGSYYGYTF. The DNA for the CDR3 is TGTGCCAGCAGCGCCGGGACAGGGTCTTACTATGGCTACACCTTC. The V gene is TRBV4-2, the J gene TRBJ1-2, with 9 bases that match TRBD1. Germline values: CDR1 LGHNA, CDR2 YNFKEQ. This CDR3 contains 15 residues. V was pared by 5 bases and J by 3 bases, with 7 bases of the junction left unmatched.

The chain uses TRBV9 and TRBJ2-5; D ambiguous. V lost 3 bases to trimming and J lost 4 bases, with 16 bases between them. CDR3 size: 15 residues. Germline V gene lookup returns CDR1 SGDLS and CDR2 YYNGEE. The CDR3: CASSARSHGGETQYF. Written as DNA, the CDR3 is TGTGCCAGCAGCGCTCGAAGCCACGGTGGAGAGACCCAGTACTTC.

In this sample, this clone turned up once. V usage is TRBV5-1 and J usage is TRBJ2-3; D is undetermined. CDR1 SGHRS and CDR2 YFSETQ come from the germline V gene. V dropped 0 bases and J dropped 3 bases, with 5 bases sitting between them. The CDR3 contains 13 residues. The CDR3 is CASSLGITDTQYF. Here the CDR3 DNA reads TGCGCCAGCAGCTTGGGGATAACAGATACGCAGTATTTT.

The chain couples TRBV10-1 to TRBJ2-1; 8 nucleotides align to TRBD2. V lost 7 bases and J lost 5; bases outside the gene matches: 7. From germline, CDR1 is WNHNN and CDR2 SYGVQD (reference sequence). The CDR3 is 14 amino acids. CDR3 amino acids: CASKGLGIHNEQFF. The CDR3 nucleotides are TGCGCCAGCAAGGGACTAGGGATTCACAATGAGCAGTTCTTC.